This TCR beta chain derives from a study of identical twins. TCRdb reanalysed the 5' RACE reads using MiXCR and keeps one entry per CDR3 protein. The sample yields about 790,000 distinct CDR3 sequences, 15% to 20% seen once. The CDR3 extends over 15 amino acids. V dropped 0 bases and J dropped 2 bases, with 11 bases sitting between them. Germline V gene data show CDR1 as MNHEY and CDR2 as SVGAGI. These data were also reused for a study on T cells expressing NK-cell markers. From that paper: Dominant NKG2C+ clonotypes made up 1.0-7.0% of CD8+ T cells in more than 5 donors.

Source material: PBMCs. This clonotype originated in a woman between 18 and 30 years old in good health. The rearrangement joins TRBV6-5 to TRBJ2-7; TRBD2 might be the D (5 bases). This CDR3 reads CASSYSSPGTYEQYF. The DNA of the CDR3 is TGTGCCAGCAGTTACTCGAGCCCGGGGACCTACGAGCAGTACTTC.